A selection of T cell receptor beta chains follows, all from one sample in a study of T cell repertoires in ileal Crohn's disease. Sequencing used immunoSEQ multiplex PCR; TCRdb keeps in-frame clones, though not all of them. Counted here are roughly 30,000 clones, around 80% occurring once; the ten biggest clones make up around a fifth. Sequenced: ileal tissue. Receptor source: an adult with Crohn's disease. The CDR3 runs from the conserved cysteine through the conserved F or W. Each record gives: J gene, D gene, V gene, CDR3 protein. A D gene is named only where the DNA matches it firmly.

J gene: TRBJ2-3
D gene: NA
V gene: TRBV10-3
CDR3 protein: CAISEQGRTDTQYF

J gene: TRBJ1-3
D gene: TRBD1
V gene: TRBV5-1
CDR3 protein: CASSSEGARNTIYF

J gene: TRBJ2-3
D gene: NA
V gene: TRBV6-1
CDR3 protein: CASSELRMGTDTQYF

J gene: TRBJ2-3
D gene: TRBD1
V gene: TRBV11-2
CDR3 protein: CASSRSVQGAQKDTQYF

J gene: TRBJ2-2
D gene: NA
V gene: TRBV5-1
CDR3 protein: CASSFLANTGELFF

J gene: TRBJ2-5
D gene: NA
V gene: TRBV6-6
CDR3 protein: CATGTWKETQYF

J gene: TRBJ2-7
D gene: NA
V gene: TRBV19
CDR3 protein: CASSMRSATYEQYF

J gene: TRBJ2-5
D gene: NA
V gene: TRBV5-1
CDR3 protein: CASSLVGAQETQYF

J gene: TRBJ2-7
D gene: TRBD1
V gene: TRBV6-1
CDR3 protein: CASSQGAQEQYF

J gene: TRBJ2-1
D gene: TRBD2
V gene: TRBV27
CDR3 protein: CASSSLSGTSGRRSEQFF

J gene: TRBJ1-1
D gene: NA
V gene: TRBV30
CDR3 protein: CACNQDTEAFF

J gene: TRBJ2-3
D gene: TRBD2
V gene: TRBV5-1
CDR3 protein: CASSRGTSDTDTQYF

J gene: TRBJ1-1
D gene: NA
V gene: TRBV29-1
CDR3 protein: CSVGGEGNTEAFF

J gene: TRBJ2-5
D gene: TRBD2
V gene: TRBV9
CDR3 protein: CASSVGLADGETQYF

J gene: TRBJ2-7
D gene: TRBD1
V gene: TRBV11-3
CDR3 protein: CASSRTGSGSYEQYF

J gene: TRBJ2-7
D gene: NA
V gene: TRBV5-1
CDR3 protein: CASTSGEQYF

J gene: TRBJ2-2
D gene: TRBD1
V gene: TRBV25-1
CDR3 protein: CASSGTGVTGELFF

J gene: NA
D gene: TRBD1
V gene: TRBV9
CDR3 protein: CASSETPGTELYEQYF

J gene: TRBJ1-2
D gene: TRBD1
V gene: TRBV7-9
CDR3 protein: CASSSDRQGGNYGYTF

J gene: TRBJ1-1
D gene: NA
V gene: TRBV15
CDR3 protein: CATSRDLRVTEAFF

J gene: TRBJ2-2
D gene: NA
V gene: TRBV5-8
CDR3 protein: CASSRRLTNTGELFF

J gene: TRBJ2-2
D gene: TRBD1
V gene: TRBV10-3
CDR3 protein: CAISGTGNTGELFF

J gene: TRBJ2-7
D gene: NA
V gene: TRBV6-5
CDR3 protein: CASSYFQGSYEQYF

J gene: TRBJ2-1
D gene: TRBD2
V gene: TRBV2
CDR3 protein: CDSSGGSGGAYNEQFF

J gene: TRBJ1-2
D gene: NA
V gene: TRBV4-1
CDR3 protein: CASSQDRDKNYGYTF

J gene: TRBJ2-3
D gene: NA
V gene: TRBV19
CDR3 protein: CASSGQGLRTDTQYF

J gene: TRBJ2-3
D gene: NA
V gene: TRBV9
CDR3 protein: CASSALPGRLTDTQYF

J gene: TRBJ2-7
D gene: TRBD2
V gene: TRBV7-3
CDR3 protein: CASSALAGVTYEQYF

J gene: TRBJ1-2
D gene: TRBD1
V gene: TRBV10-3
CDR3 protein: CAISDSGGANYGYTF

J gene: TRBJ1-1
D gene: NA
V gene: TRBV2
CDR3 protein: CASTTSGVNTEAFF

J gene: TRBJ2-7
D gene: NA
V gene: TRBV5-4
CDR3 protein: CASSLSGPYEQYF

J gene: TRBJ2-3
D gene: NA
V gene: TRBV5-1
CDR3 protein: CASTGPPKGDTQYF

J gene: TRBJ2-1
D gene: TRBD2
V gene: TRBV7-8
CDR3 protein: CASSLMAGGPNEQFF

J gene: TRBJ2-5
D gene: TRBD1
V gene: TRBV27
CDR3 protein: CASSLWGQETQYF

J gene: TRBJ2-5
D gene: TRBD2
V gene: TRBV7-3
CDR3 protein: CASSLSGGYQETQYF

J gene: TRBJ2-5
D gene: NA
V gene: TRBV7-2
CDR3 protein: CASSLVTGRMETQYF

J gene: TRBJ1-2
D gene: TRBD1
V gene: TRBV5-6
CDR3 protein: CASRRPGQGVYGYTF

J gene: TRBJ2-7
D gene: TRBD1
V gene: TRBV30
CDR3 protein: CAWYPGTGTPTYEQYF

J gene: TRBJ2-5
D gene: NA
V gene: TRBV9
CDR3 protein: CASSEGVKRQETQYF

J gene: TRBJ2-7
D gene: NA
V gene: TRBV7-2
CDR3 protein: CASSSLSRSYEQYF

J gene: TRBJ2-7
D gene: TRBD1
V gene: TRBV11-1
CDR3 protein: CASSLGTGRYYEQYF

J gene: TRBJ1-6
D gene: TRBD1
V gene: TRBV5-1
CDR3 protein: CASRTGEFSPLHF

J gene: TRBJ2-1
D gene: NA
V gene: TRBV27
CDR3 protein: CASSHSDKDEQFF

J gene: TRBJ2-6
D gene: TRBD1
V gene: TRBV19
CDR3 protein: CASSSGGPSGANVLTF

J gene: TRBJ2-5
D gene: NA
V gene: TRBV2
CDR3 protein: CASAGQETQYF

J gene: TRBJ2-7
D gene: TRBD1
V gene: TRBV4-3
CDR3 protein: CASSYSGTGEYEQYF

J gene: TRBJ2-2
D gene: NA
V gene: TRBV7-6
CDR3 protein: CASRIDSYTGELFF

J gene: TRBJ1-1
D gene: NA
V gene: TRBV29-1
CDR3 protein: CSVEGQLNTEAFF

J gene: TRBJ2-2
D gene: TRBD1
V gene: TRBV19
CDR3 protein: CASKGTGLNTGELFF

J gene: TRBJ2-1
D gene: TRBD2
V gene: TRBV7-2
CDR3 protein: CASSRLAGAYNEQFF

J gene: TRBJ2-2
D gene: NA
V gene: TRBV4-1
CDR3 protein: CASSATDTAGELFF

J gene: TRBJ2-7
D gene: NA
V gene: TRBV7-2
CDR3 protein: CASSLRTTRGTYEQYF

J gene: TRBJ2-3
D gene: TRBD1
V gene: TRBV2
CDR3 protein: CASSEDRTQYF

J gene: TRBJ1-2
D gene: NA
V gene: TRBV6-1
CDR3 protein: CASSEFGGYTF

J gene: TRBJ1-1
D gene: NA
V gene: TRBV25-1
CDR3 protein: CASRGQIEAFF

J gene: TRBJ1-3
D gene: NA
V gene: TRBV10-3
CDR3 protein: CAISPRGSGNTIYF

J gene: TRBJ2-1
D gene: NA
V gene: TRBV4-3
CDR3 protein: CASSQDPLGAYNEQFF

J gene: TRBJ2-2
D gene: TRBD2
V gene: TRBV5-1
CDR3 protein: CASSFGLAGNTGELFF

J gene: TRBJ1-1
D gene: NA
V gene: TRBV5-1
CDR3 protein: CASSLYGGARTEAFF